This T cell receptor (beta chain) was recorded in a study of PD-L1 blockade in urothelial cancer (TCRdb year 2017). Background on the whole study: Therapy was started in the mid-2010s for all patients, and atezolizumab 1,200 mg was administered intravenously every 3 weeks. A median of 141,255 T cells and just over 80,000 unique TCRs was obtained from blood samples, and a median clonality of approximately 0.08 was observed. Pretreatment tumor samples, along with matched peripheral blood collected serially before and after atezolizumab treatment, underwent TCR sequencing. Roughly 9 patients reached durable clinical benefit, while 20 patients did not. About nine tenths of the roughly 29 patients were males with bladder-origin urothelial cancer, and about 65% of the roughly 30 reported a prior smoking history. Pretreatment blood TCR-seq was available for twenty-nine patients, at least one posttreatment blood collection was obtained for about 24 patients, and tumor TCR-seq was available for about 24 patients. In the same patients, whole exome sequencing and RNA sequencing of pretreatment tumors were performed in addition to TCR sequencing. An ECOG performance status of 0 or 1 was recorded for the patients, and 0 to 3 prior chemotherapy regimens had been received by the patients. Somatic, immune and clinical correlates of response to PD-L1 blockade with atezolizumab in urothelial cancer were the focus of an exploratory multi-omic analysis. Progression-free survival longer than 6 months counted as durable clinical benefit, and TCR features were additionally tested against both progression-free and overall survival. Blood samples were analyzed at two time points: 3 weeks after treatment start (second dose) and 6 weeks after treatment start.

About this clone itself: Its antigen remains undetermined. It has no much larger one-base neighbor in the sample; base qualities were not kept.

Points the paper makes about the study in general: Because the sample size was small (n ≈ 29) and many exploratory analyses were performed, the results are intended to be hypothesis-generating. A pretreatment peripheral blood TCR clonality below the median was linked to improved progression-free and overall survival. Among patients with durable benefit, tumor-associated TCR clones showed greater expansion in peripheral blood 3 weeks after treatment started (n = 22, p = 0.022).

To estimate absolute template abundance from read counts, synthetic TCR analog templates were spiked into each PCR. The immunoSEQ assay used bias-controlled V and J gene primers to amplify TCRbeta CDR3 regions from genomic DNA. Rearranged TCRbeta segments were sequenced at approximately 20X coverage. The source study handled its data this way. Clustering was used to correct sequencing errors, and CDR3s were annotated against IMGT to assign V, D and J genes. Out-of-frame and stop-codon sequences were excluded, and only productive TCRbeta rearrangements were used in downstream analyses. To compute clonality, Shannon entropy was normalized by the log of the number of unique productive sequences and then subtracted from one. Clones differing between time points or between blood and tumor were identified by Fisher's exact test with Benjamini-Hochberg correction at adjusted p below 0.01. TCRdb limited this immuneACCESS table to in-frame rearrangements with V and J called. A share of clones is missing; checked studies link under half to unresolved V genes, and the rest is unexplained. The D gene and trimming were derived from the DNA, and the V and J assignments and clone size from that table. This sample holds around 100,000 clones; over 75% were observed only once. The ten largest clones take up 1.5% to 2% of the sample.

The time point label on this specimen signifies: pretreatment peripheral blood. The cohort included some 30 patients with locally advanced or metastatic urothelial carcinoma who were treated at Memorial Sloan Kettering on a trial protocol. Peripheral blood mononuclear cells were collected from each patient pretreatment and during treatment, giving between 1 and 8 total time points per patient. The Qiagen DNeasy Blood extraction kit was used to purify genomic DNA from total PBMCs and from tumor samples. Collected pretreatment and during treatment, PBMCs were isolated and stored as previously described. This sample comprised PBMCs, obtained around atezolizumab (anti-PD-L1) treatment. The sequence was obtained from a man in his 60s with urothelial cancer.

The CDR3 region has the sequence CASSVSGIAANEKLFF. The bases are TGTGCCAGCAGCGTCTCAGGGATAGCGGCTAATGAAAAACTGTTTTTT. The rearranged segments are TRBV9 and TRBJ1-4; a tentative D call is TRBD1 (5 bases match). The V and J ends are trimmed by 2 bases and 3 bases, leaving 14 bases between them. The CDR3, from cysteine to phenylalanine, totals 16 residues. Of all the DNA, just the CDR3 is kept, 48 bases in frame from base 1. CDR1 SGDLS and CDR2 YYNGEE are derived from the germline V gene.